These 28 T cell receptor beta chains came from one sample sequenced in a study of blood T cell repertoires in COVID-19. Clones were sequenced by immunoSEQ multiplex PCR, and TCRdb holds only the in-frame ones, with some missing. The sample lists 250,000 to 350,000 clones, around 88% occurring once. The specimen sequenced was peripheral blood. All receptors derive from a woman aged 50 to 60 with acute or convalescent COVID-19.

This chain links TRBV12-5 with TRBJ2-5; D remains ambiguous. The CDR3 runs to 14 residues. Between the trimmed V and J ends, which lost 1 base and 5 bases, there was a span of 11 bases. The germline V gene has CDR1 LGHNT and CDR2 FRNRAP. CDR3 DNA sequence: TGTGCTAGTGGTTTGGGTCTTATCGGGGAGACCCAGTACTTC. Encoded protein: CASGLGLIGETQYF.

The CDR3 region has the DNA TGTGCCAGCAGTGACGACAGGGGAAACATTCAGTACTTC. It is translated as CASSDDRGNIQYF. V usage is TRBV6-4 and J usage is TRBJ2-4; TRBD1 agrees at 8 bases. This CDR3 spans 13 amino acids. Germline trimming cut 2 bases from V and 6 bases from J; bases unmatched to any gene: 0. The germline gives CDR1 MRHNA, CDR2 SNTAGT.

The chain uses TRBV4-1 and TRBJ2-2; 7 bases align to TRBD2. The CDR3 consists of 18 residues. CDR1 is MGHRA, CDR2 YSYEKL, per germline. Trimming at V came to 0 bases and at J to 5 bases, leaving 12 bases not matched to a gene. The DNA of the CDR3 is TGCGCCAGCAGCCAAGATCCTAAGGGCGGGAGTCAAACCGGGGAGCTGTTTTTT. It yields the protein CASSQDPKGGSQTGELFF.

V is TRBV6-5 and J is TRBJ2-3, with D unresolved. The CDR3 runs to 15 residues. The germline V gene has CDR1 MNHEY and CDR2 SVGAGI. Trimming shortened V by 4 bases and J by 2 bases, and 13 bases separated the two germline ends. This chain's CDR3 is CASSSPELVTDTQYF. The CDR3 bases are TGTGCCAGCAGTTCCCCCGAGCTCGTCACAGATACGCAGTATTTT.

The rearrangement links TRBV27 to TRBJ1-5, with 8 bases identical to TRBD1. V lost 5 bases, J lost 1 base, and 4 bases stayed unmatched. Germline CDR1 MNHEY, CDR2 SMNVEV (reference sequence). The CDR3 has 15 amino acids. Here the CDR3 reads CASSPGGASNQPQHF. In nucleotides, the CDR3 is TGTGCCAGCAGTCCAGGGGGCGCGAGCAATCAGCCCCAGCATTTT.

The chain combines TRBV5-8 with TRBJ1-5, with D unresolved. The CDR3 length is 16 residues. The germline gives CDR1 SGHTS, CDR2 YDEGEE. The germline V and J ends were trimmed by 0 bases and 5 bases, with 15 bases remaining between them. CDR3 region: CASSLGPPRSDQPQHF. The CDR3 DNA sequence: TGTGCCAGCAGCTTGGGTCCCCCACGGTCGGATCAGCCCCAGCATTTT.

J is TRBJ2-3 and V is TRBV6-2 or TRBV6-3, with D perhaps TRBD2 (5 bases). Trimming removed 5 bases at V and 3 bases at J, with 18 bases between. Germline V CDR1 and CDR2: MNHEY, SVGEGT. The CDR3 runs to 16 residues. The CDR3 sequence: CASSPVVGVATDTQYF. The CDR3 nucleotides read TGTGCCAGCAGTCCCGTCGTGGGAGTTGCGACAGATACGCAGTATTTT.

The rearrangement joins TRBV27 to TRBJ2-7; TRBD2 agrees at 7 bases. Germline CDR1 reads MNHEY; CDR2 reads SMNVEV (reference sequence). CDR3 length equals 14 residues. V shed 6 bases, J shed 3 bases, and the junction held 8 bases outside the gene matches. DNA for the CDR3: TGTGCCAGCAGCCCTCTAGCGGCTAACTACGAGCAGTACTTC. Residues: CASSPLAANYEQYF.

The rearrangement joins TRBV13 to TRBJ2-3, with 11 positions matching TRBD2. The CDR3 is 17 amino acids. V dropped 0 bases and J dropped 6; count of bases not matched to a gene: 8. CDR1 and CDR2 from the germline V gene are PRHDT and FYEKMQ (reference sequence). The CDR3 is CASSLGRSGGAADTQYF. As DNA, the CDR3 is TGTGCCAGCAGCTTAGGCCGTAGCGGGGGGGCCGCGGATACGCAGTATTTT. The full variable domain, rest sourced from reference TRBV13 and TRBJ2-3, is AAGVIQSPRHLIKEKRETATLKCYPIPRHDTVYWYQQGPGQDPQFLISFYEKMQSDKGSIPDRFSAQQFSDYHSELNMSSLELGDSALYFCASSLGRSGGAADTQYFGPGTRLTVL.

The chain carries TRBV2 and TRBJ2-3; D uncertain. CDR1 and CDR2 from the germline V gene are SNHLY and FYNNEI. V was trimmed by 3 bases and J by 0 bases, leaving 7 bases between them. CDR3 length: 14 amino acids. CDR3 residues: CASSDVTSTDTQYF. Written as DNA, the CDR3 is TGTGCCAGCAGTGATGTTACAAGCACAGATACGCAGTATTTT.

This chain connects TRBV23-1 to TRBJ2-7; maybe TRBD2 (6 bases). TRBV23-1 is assigned to the ORF class and has an uncertain function. There are 14 residues in the CDR3. V gave up 6 bases and J gave up 0 bases, with 12 bases separating them. The CDR3, as DNA: TGCGCCAGCAGACCGGGGGTTAGCTCCTACGAGCAGTACTTC. Amino acids: CASRPGVSSYEQYF.

This clone was observed a handful of times. V gene TRBV6-4 combines with J gene TRBJ1-5, with D hard to call. Trimming took off 8 bases at V and 3 bases at J, with 11 bases between the two ends. The CDR3 extends over 13 amino acids. The germline gives CDR1 MRHNA, CDR2 SNTAGT. The CDR3 nucleotides read TGTGCCAGCGGCGGGAGGGACAATCAGCCCCAGCATTTT. As protein: CASGGRDNQPQHF.

V usage is TRBV2 and J usage is TRBJ2-4, with 7 bases lining up with TRBD1. This CDR3 spans 14 amino acids. Trimming took 5 bases from V and 6 from J; bases not matched to a gene: 7. CDR1 and CDR2 from the germline V gene are SNHLY and FYNNEI. The CDR3 reads CASSTTGTPNIQYF. The CDR3 region has the DNA TGTGCCAGCAGTACGACAGGGACGCCAAACATTCAGTACTTC.

The rearrangement links TRBV30 to TRBJ2-1; 7 bases map to TRBD1. The CDR3 sequence is 14 residues long. The germline V gene encodes CDR1 GTSNPN and CDR2 SVGIG (reference sequence). The trim removed 0 bases at V and 10 bases at J, leaving 9 bases unmatched. CDR3 bases: TGTGCCTGGAGTGTACTCGAAATGACAGGGGAGCAGTTCTTC. It codes for CAWSVLEMTGEQFF.

This clone was seen once. The chain joins TRBV29-1 to TRBJ1-1, with D possibly TRBD1 on 5 matching bases. Trimming took 4 bases from V and 4 from J, leaving 13 bases between them. Germline V lookup: CDR1 SQVTM, CDR2 ANQGSEA. The CDR3 has 13 amino acids. CDR3 nucleotide sequence: TGCAGCGTTGGGGGCCGGGCGAGCACTGAAGCTTTCTTT. Its translation is CSVGGRASTEAFF. Based on the CDR3 plus reference TRBV29-1 and TRBJ1-1, the full variable domain is SAVISQKPSRDICQRGTSLTIQCQVDSQVTMMFWYRQQPGQSLTLIATANQGSEATYESGFVIDKFPISRPNLTFSTLTVSNMSPEDSSIYLCSVGGRASTEAFFGQGTRLTVV.

The chain is built from TRBV27 and TRBJ1-6; D gene unclear. Germline V gives CDR1 MNHEY, CDR2 SMNVEV (reference sequence). The CDR3 runs 16 residues. V was clipped by 0 bases and J by 9 bases, with 15 bases between them. CDR3 sequence reads: CASSLSRHHLSSPLHF. In DNA form, the CDR3 reads TGTGCCAGCAGTTTATCCCGACACCACCTGAGTTCACCCCTCCACTTT.

V is TRBV25-1 and J is TRBJ1-1; D gene unclear. This CDR3 spans 12 amino acids. Germline lookup yields CDR1 MGHDK and CDR2 SYGVNS. The V end was cut by 11 bases, the J end by 11 bases, with 21 bases between. The CDR3 spells CASADISWVAFF. In nucleotides, the CDR3 is TGTGCCTCAGCAGACATCAGTTGGGTGGCTTTCTTT.

This chain links TRBV24-1 with TRBJ2-2; no reliable D call. Germline V gene lookup returns CDR1 KGHDR and CDR2 SFDVKD. The CDR3 has 13 residues. The germline V and J ends were trimmed by 10 bases and 0 bases, with 8 bases remaining between them. The CDR3 coding sequence is TGTGCCACAAGACACCCGAACACCGGGGAGCTGTTTTTT. It encodes CATRHPNTGELFF.

The chain employs TRBV5-4 and TRBJ2-2; 8 bases are a match to TRBD2. The V gene's germline CDR1 is SGHNT and CDR2 YYREEE (reference sequence). This CDR3 spans 15 amino acids. J lost 1 base, V lost 4 bases, and 3 bases had no gene match. Here the CDR3 reads CASSPTSENTGELFF. The CDR3 nucleotides read TGTGCCAGCAGCCCGACTAGCGAGAACACCGGGGAGCTGTTTTTT. Looking up the rest from reference TRBV5-4 and TRBJ2-2 gives the full variable domain: ETGVTQSPTHLIKTRGQQVTLRCSSQSGHNTVSWYQQALGQGPQFIFQYYREEENGRGNFPPRFSGLQFPNYSSELNVNALELDDSALYLCASSPTSENTGELFFGEGSRLTVL.

The rearrangement joins TRBV19 to TRBJ2-5; 9 positions agree with TRBD1. Germline CDR1 reads LNHDA; CDR2 reads SQIVND (reference sequence). This CDR3 has 15 amino acids. The ends lost 6 bases at V and 5 bases at J; junction bases unmatched: 10. The CDR3 protein is CASSRDRVFEETQYF. Here the CDR3 DNA reads TGTGCCAGTAGCCGGGACAGGGTGTTTGAGGAGACCCAGTACTTC.

V usage is TRBV3-1 (or the pseudogene TRBV3-2) and J usage is TRBJ2-7; 11 nucleotides match TRBD2. Germline assignment: CDR1 LGHDT and CDR2 YNNKEL (reference sequence). CDR3 length: 14 residues. Trimming at V came to 7 bases and at J to 2 bases, leaving 4 bases not matched to a gene. The CDR3 nucleotides read TGTGCCAGCACCCCGGGACTAGCGGCCTACGAGCAGTACTTC. Translated: CASTPGLAAYEQYF.

This clone was seen only once. The V call is TRBV6-5, the J call TRBJ2-3; D unresolved. The CDR3 runs to 14 residues. V lost 1 base, J lost 3 bases, and 8 bases lay in between. CDR1 MNHEY and CDR2 SVGAGI come from the germline V gene. The DNA for the CDR3 is TGTGCCAGCAGTTACTATTATTCGACAGATACGCAGTATTTT. As protein: CASSYYYSTDTQYF.

CDR3 region: CASSDPGQGDYGYTF. CDR3 DNA: TGCGCCAGCAGCGATCCGGGACAGGGGGACTATGGCTACACCTTC. The chain has TRBV5-1 and TRBJ1-2; the match to TRBD1 covers 11 bases. The CDR3 consists of 15 residues. With V trimmed by 4 bases and J by 3 bases, 5 bases remained unmatched. Germline V lookup: CDR1 SGHRS, CDR2 YFSETQ.

V gene TRBV28 combines with J gene TRBJ1-3; the D gene is possibly TRBD1 (6 bases). CDR1 and CDR2 from the germline V gene are MDHEN and SYDVKM. V lost 8 bases to trimming and J lost 4 bases, with 15 bases between them. The CDR3 has 14 residues. The CDR3 DNA is TGTGCCAGCGCTGGGGGGGCGGGAGGAAACACCATATATTTT. The encoded protein is CASAGGAGGNTIYF.

The sample holds many counts of this clone. V is TRBV4-1 and J is TRBJ1-2, with 7 positions matching TRBD1. The V segment lost 2 bases and the J segment 7 bases; nucleotides outside the gene matches: 7. CDR3 length: 14 amino acids. Germline V gene sequence: CDR1 MGHRA, CDR2 YSYEKL. CDR3 in DNA: TGCGCCAGCAGCCAACCTGGAGGGGGCGGTGGCTACACCTTC. Amino acid sequence: CASSQPGGGGGYTF.

The genes are TRBV10-3 and TRBJ1-1, with 8 bases that match TRBD1. This CDR3 has 13 residues. Germline CDR1 and CDR2: ENHRY and SYGVKD. J was trimmed by 0 bases and V by 6 bases; bases with no gene match: 0. The CDR3 is CAIRTGVNTEAFF. The CDR3 region has the DNA TGTGCCATCAGGACAGGGGTGAACACTGAAGCTTTCTTT.

The V call is TRBV7-2, the J call TRBJ2-5; D is uncertain. The V gene's germline CDR1 is SGHTA and CDR2 FQGNSA. Trimming removed 4 bases from V and 5 bases from J, with 5 bases in between. This CDR3 spans 11 amino acids. CDR3 coding DNA: TGTGCCAGCAGCTCCGCGGAGACCCAGTACTTC. It specifies CASSSAETQYF.

This clone appeared a few times. V gene TRBV4-2 combines with J gene TRBJ1-2; D possibly corresponds to TRBD1 (5 bases). V was pared by 4 bases and J by 5 bases, with 20 bases between. Germline assignment: CDR1 LGHNA and CDR2 YNFKEQ. CDR3 length equals 16 residues. The CDR3 nucleotides are TGTGCCAGCAGCCTAGGGGCAGAAGTTTTAGAGTATGGCTACACCTTC. Protein: CASSLGAEVLEYGYTF.